A single T cell receptor (beta chain) is shown here with its context. Its specificity is unknown. Each and every patient relapsed after autologous stem cell transplantation, and patients got differing brentuximab vedotin exposure. This entry belongs to a study of PD-1 blockade in classical Hodgkin lymphoma. Whole-study context: Patients received nivolumab 3 mg/kg intravenously every 2 weeks. General study points: By cycle point C4D1, TCR diversity had risen significantly in CD4+ cells (but not CD8+ cells). Compared with healthy donors, newly diagnosed patients reportedly showed lower baseline TCR diversity. The baseline diversity of complete responders showed similarity to that of newly diagnosed patients.

Sequencing used immunoSEQ multiplex PCR; TCRdb keeps in-frame clones, though not all of them. The table includes a few thousand clones, 66% detected once. CDR1 is SGHRS and CDR2 is YFSETQ in the germline V gene. This CDR3 has 14 amino acids. V was cut by 2 bases and J by 3 bases, with 12 bases left in between. The sequencing here drew on peripheral blood mononuclear cells (PBMCs), taken before the second cycle of nivolumab. This TCR was recovered from a human donor with classical Hodgkin lymphoma. The gene calls are TRBV5-1 and TRBJ2-7; possibly TRBD1 or TRBD2 for D (5 bases each). DNA for the CDR3: TGCGCCAGCAGCTTCCGGGACGGGAACTACGAGCAGTACTTC. Its protein is CASSFRDGNYEQYF.